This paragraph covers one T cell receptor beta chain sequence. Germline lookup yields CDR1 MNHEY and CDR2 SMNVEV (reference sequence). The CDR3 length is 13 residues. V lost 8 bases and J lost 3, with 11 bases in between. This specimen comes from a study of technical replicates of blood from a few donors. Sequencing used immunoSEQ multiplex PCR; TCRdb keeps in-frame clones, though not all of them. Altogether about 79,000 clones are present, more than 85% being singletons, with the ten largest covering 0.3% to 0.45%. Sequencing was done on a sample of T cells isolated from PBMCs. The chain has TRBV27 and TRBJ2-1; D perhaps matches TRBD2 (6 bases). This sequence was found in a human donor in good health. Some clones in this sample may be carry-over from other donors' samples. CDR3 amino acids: CASGISGYNEQFF. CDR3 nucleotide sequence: TGTGCCAGCGGTATTAGCGGCTACAATGAGCAGTTCTTC.